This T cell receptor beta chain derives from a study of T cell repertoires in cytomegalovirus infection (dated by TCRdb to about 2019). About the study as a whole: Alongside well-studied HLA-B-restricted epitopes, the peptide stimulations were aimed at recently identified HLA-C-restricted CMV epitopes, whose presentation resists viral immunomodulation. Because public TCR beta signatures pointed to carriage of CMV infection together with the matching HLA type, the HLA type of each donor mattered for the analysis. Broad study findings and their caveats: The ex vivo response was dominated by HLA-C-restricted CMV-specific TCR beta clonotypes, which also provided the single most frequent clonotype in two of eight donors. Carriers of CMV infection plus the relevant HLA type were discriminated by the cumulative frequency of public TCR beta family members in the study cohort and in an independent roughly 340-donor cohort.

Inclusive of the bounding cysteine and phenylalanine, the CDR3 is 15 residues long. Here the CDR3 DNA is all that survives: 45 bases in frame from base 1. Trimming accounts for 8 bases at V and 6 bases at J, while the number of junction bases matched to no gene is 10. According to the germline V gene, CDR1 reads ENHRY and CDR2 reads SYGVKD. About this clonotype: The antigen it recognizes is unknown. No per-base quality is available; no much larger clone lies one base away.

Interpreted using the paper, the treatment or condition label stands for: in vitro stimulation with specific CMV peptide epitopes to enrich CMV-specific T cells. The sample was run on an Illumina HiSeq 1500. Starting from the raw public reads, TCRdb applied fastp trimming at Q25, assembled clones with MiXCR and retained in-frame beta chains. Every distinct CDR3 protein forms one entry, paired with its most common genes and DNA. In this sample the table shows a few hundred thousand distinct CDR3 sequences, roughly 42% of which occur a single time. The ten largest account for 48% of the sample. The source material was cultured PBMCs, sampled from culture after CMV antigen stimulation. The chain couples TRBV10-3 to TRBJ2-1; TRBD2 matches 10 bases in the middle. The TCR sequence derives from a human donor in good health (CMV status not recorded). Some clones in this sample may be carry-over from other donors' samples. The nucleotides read TGTGCCATCGCCCAAGCGGGAGGGCCTGGCAATGAGCAGTTCTTC. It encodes CAIAQAGGPGNEQFF.